The source of this T cell receptor beta chain is a study of shared clonotypes between healthy human individuals. Study as a whole: Donors consisted of a couple of women and a few men between 18 and 49.

TCRdb's table, derived via immunoSEQ multiplex PCR, lists solely in-frame clones and lacks some. The sample holds some 1 million clones, 65% to 75% seen once. This clone was seen a single time. Its antigen is unknown. Findings of the study overall: Clonotypes shared by all four donors outscored non-shared clonotypes in generation probability. The low donor count limited represented genetic and exposure-history diversity. Sampling covered blood only; tissue repertoires likely differ.

CDR1 and CDR2 (germline): GTSNPN, SVGIG (reference sequence). The CDR3 consists of 18 residues. J lost 2 bases, V lost 4 bases, and 16 bases had no gene match. This chain links TRBV30 with TRBJ1-2, with TRBD1 matching over 10 bases. The receptor was isolated from a man between 18 and 29 years old in good health. Sequencing input: memory CD4+ T cells sorted from blood. Regarding subset: CD45RA-negative fraction. The DNA for the CDR3 is TGTGCCTGGAACCCTTTCGGGACAGGGGAATATGTGAACTATGGCTACACCTTC. Translation gives CAWNPFGTGEYVNYGYTF.